This is a list of T cell receptor beta chains from one sample in a study of blood T cell repertoires in COVID-19. TCRdb's table, derived via immunoSEQ multiplex PCR, lists solely in-frame clones and lacks some. In the table there are 120,000 or so clones, 81% of which are singletons. Sequenced input: peripheral blood. The receptors stem from a man aged 25-45 years with COVID-19, enrolled during active disease. Both conserved end residues are trimmed from each CDR3. Each record gives: D gene, V gene, CDR3 protein. A D gene is named only where the DNA matches it firmly.

d_gene: TRBD2
v_gene: TRBV28
CDR3aa: ASSLSGRAHEQY

d_gene: TRBD1
v_gene: TRBV9
CDR3aa: ASSAGGQGDQPQH

d_gene: -
v_gene: TRBV5-4
CDR3aa: ASSLAREPGYT

d_gene: -
v_gene: TRBV4-2
CDR3aa: ASSERGGQPQH

d_gene: TRBD1
v_gene: TRBV6-6
CDR3aa: ASSKTRTGPNYGYT

d_gene: -
v_gene: TRBV6-5
CDR3aa: ASAAGPASGNTIY

d_gene: TRBD1
v_gene: TRBV27
CDR3aa: ASSLPGGAGGYT

d_gene: TRBD1
v_gene: TRBV13
CDR3aa: AGSSRTGNYGYT

d_gene: TRBD1
v_gene: TRBV27
CDR3aa: ASSLSETGQLGYSPLH

d_gene: -
v_gene: TRBV6-2/TRBV6-3
CDR3aa: ASSQTRGGYT

d_gene: TRBD1
v_gene: TRBV29-1
CDR3aa: RVYTGEIRADGYT

d_gene: TRBD1
v_gene: TRBV29-1
CDR3aa: SVGIGGGEQY

d_gene: -
v_gene: TRBV5-8
CDR3aa: ASSLDINEKLF

d_gene: TRBD2
v_gene: TRBV4-1
CDR3aa: ASSQASSGESYNEQF

d_gene: -
v_gene: TRBV29-1
CDR3aa: SVEGAGVQETQY

d_gene: TRBD2
v_gene: TRBV7-9
CDR3aa: ASAGRLAEIILWNEQF

d_gene: -
v_gene: TRBV14
CDR3aa: ASSQAPLAYEQY

d_gene: -
v_gene: TRBV30
CDR3aa: AWSVSQNTEAF

d_gene: -
v_gene: TRBV13
CDR3aa: ASSLGGLGSGNTIY

d_gene: TRBD1
v_gene: TRBV6-5
CDR3aa: ASSLTGDRPLH

d_gene: -
v_gene: TRBV6-5
CDR3aa: ASSYSPGTHSYEQY

d_gene: -
v_gene: TRBV5-6
CDR3aa: ASSLVDRRVGNTIY

d_gene: -
v_gene: TRBV6-5
CDR3aa: ASSYGATRSGNTIY

d_gene: TRBD2
v_gene: TRBV7-2
CDR3aa: ASSFIAGGGNTQY

d_gene: -
v_gene: TRBV7-2
CDR3aa: ASSSKIGVSETQY

d_gene: TRBD2
v_gene: TRBV30
CDR3aa: AWRTRTSGRVTGELF